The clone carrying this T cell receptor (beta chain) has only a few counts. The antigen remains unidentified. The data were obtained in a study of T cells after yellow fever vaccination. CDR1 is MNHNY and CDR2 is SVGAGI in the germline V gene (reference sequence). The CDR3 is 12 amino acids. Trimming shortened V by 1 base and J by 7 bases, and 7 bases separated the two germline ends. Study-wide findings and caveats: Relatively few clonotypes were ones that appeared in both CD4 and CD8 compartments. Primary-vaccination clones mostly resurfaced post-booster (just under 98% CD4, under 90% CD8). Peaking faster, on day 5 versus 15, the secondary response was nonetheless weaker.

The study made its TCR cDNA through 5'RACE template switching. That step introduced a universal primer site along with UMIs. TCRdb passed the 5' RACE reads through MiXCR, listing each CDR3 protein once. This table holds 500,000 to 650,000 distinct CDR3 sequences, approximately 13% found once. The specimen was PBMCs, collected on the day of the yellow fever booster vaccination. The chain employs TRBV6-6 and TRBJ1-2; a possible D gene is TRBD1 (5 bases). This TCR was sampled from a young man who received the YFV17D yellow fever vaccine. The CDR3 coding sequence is TGTGCCAGCAGTTACTTGGGGGGTGGCTACACCTTC. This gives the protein CASSYLGGGYTF.